This TCR beta chain was sequenced in a study of blood T cell repertoires in COVID-19. V was shortened by 7 bases and J by 1 base, with 10 bases between the two germline ends. CDR3 length: 13 amino acids. Looked up from germline, CDR1 is MNHEY and CDR2 is SVGAGI. TCRdb's table, derived via immunoSEQ multiplex PCR, lists solely in-frame clones and lacks some. The sample records around 65,000 clones, 60% to 80% being singletons. The TCR comes from a man aged 55 to 69 with acute or convalescent COVID-19. The rearrangement uses TRBV6-5 and TRBJ1-1; unclear D gene. Specimen: peripheral blood. CDR3 DNA sequence: TGTGCCAGCATGGTGAGTAGGAACACTGAAGCTTTCTTT. It codes for CASMVSRNTEAFF.